A selection of T cell receptor beta chains follows, all from one sample in a study of early T cells in non-severe SARS-CoV-2 infection. TCRdb fed the 5' RACE reads into MiXCR, producing one record per CDR3 protein. The sample carries some 96,000 distinct CDR3 sequences, 15% recorded once. The material sequenced was whole blood. All receptors derive from an adult who was a healthcare worker with PCR-confirmed SARS-CoV-2 infection or an uninfected control (not recorded which). The CDR3 runs from the conserved cysteine through the conserved F or W. D genes are given only for firm matches. Not all rows give a size; the values are once, few, many and, for expanded clones, a class.

size: many; D: -; V: TRBV29-1; J: TRBJ2-5; DNA: TGCAGCGTTGAAGCTAGGGCAATCGGGGTAGAGACCCAGTACTTC; CDR3: CSVEARAIGVETQYF
size: -; D: -; V: TRBV28; J: TRBJ2-2; DNA: TGTGTCAGCAGGGCATTAGGTTTACCCACCGGGGAGCTGTTTTTT; CDR3: CVSRALGLPTGELFF
size: few; D: -; V: TRBV21-1; J: TRBJ2-7; DNA: TGTGCCATTCTATATACCACAGGGGGCAACAGCTACGAGCAGTACTTC; CDR3: CAILYTTGGNSYEQYF
size: -; D: -; V: TRBV7-6; J: TRBJ1-6; DNA: TGTGCCAGCAGGTACGGAGCAGCGAATTCACCCCTCCACTTT; CDR3: CASRYGAANSPLHF
size: few; D: -; V: TRBV28; J: TRBJ2-3; DNA: TGTGCCAGCAGTTTTGATACGCAGTATTTT; CDR3: CASSFDTQYF
size: few; D: TRBD2; V: TRBV4-2; J: TRBJ2-1; DNA: TGTGCCAGCAGCCAAGAAGGACTAGCGGGTCAACGTGAGCAGTTCTTC; CDR3: CASSQEGLAGQREQFF
size: few; D: -; V: TRBV7-2; J: TRBJ2-7; DNA: TGTGCCAGCAGCTTCACGGGAGCCTACGAGCAGTACTTC; CDR3: CASSFTGAYEQYF
size: -; D: -; V: TRBV28; J: TRBJ1-4; DNA: TGTGCCAGCAGTTCGGGGTGGTACGAAAAACTGTTTTTT; CDR3: CASSSGWYEKLFF
size: many; D: -; V: TRBV12-3/TRBV12-4; J: TRBJ2-5; DNA: TGTGCCAGCAGTTCTAGAAGTAGCGGTTCTCAAGAGACCCAGTACTTC; CDR3: CASSSRSSGSQETQYF
size: many; D: TRBD1; V: TRBV20-1; J: TRBJ2-7; DNA: TGCAGTGCTGAGGACAGGGAAGAGTACGAGCAGTACTTC; CDR3: CSAEDREEYEQYF
size: -; D: -; V: TRBV6-1; J: TRBJ1-4; DNA: TGTGCCAGCAGTCGAATTGGCGAAAAACTGTTTTTT; CDR3: CASSRIGEKLFF
size: few; D: -; V: TRBV20-1; J: TRBJ2-3; DNA: TGCAGTACGATAACTCGGCCTAGCACAGATACGCAGTATTTT; CDR3: CSTITRPSTDTQYF
size: -; D: -; V: TRBV5-1; J: TRBJ2-5; DNA: TGCGCCAGCAGGGACGGAGAGACCCAGTACTTC; CDR3: CASRDGETQYF
size: -; D: -; V: TRBV7-9; J: TRBJ1-2; DNA: TGTGCCAGCAGCTTAATGGAAGGACCAAGCTATGGCTACACCTTC; CDR3: CASSLMEGPSYGYTF
size: -; D: -; V: TRBV10-3; J: TRBJ2-7; DNA: TGTGCCATCAGTGAAGCGAGAAATAATGACGCGCAGTACTTC; CDR3: CAISEARNNDAQYF
size: many; D: -; V: TRBV6-7; J: TRBJ1-5; DNA: TGTGCCAGCAGCCGTACAGGGATCCATCAGCCCCAGCATTTT; CDR3: CASSRTGIHQPQHF
size: few; D: TRBD2; V: TRBV20-1; J: TRBJ2-2; DNA: TGCAGTGCTAGAGCGGGCCTAGCGGGAGAGTCGTGGACCGGGGAGCTGTTTTTT; CDR3: CSARAGLAGESWTGELFF
size: -; D: -; V: TRBV10-3; J: TRBJ2-5; DNA: TGTGCCATCAGGAAAGAGACCCAGTACTTC; CDR3: CAIRKETQYF
size: -; D: -; V: TRBV7-9; J: TRBJ2-4; DNA: TGTGCCAGCAGCTCCGTGGTGTATCCGGCTCTCTCCAAAAACATTCAGTACTTC; CDR3: CASSSVVYPALSKNIQYF
size: few; D: -; V: TRBV7-6; J: TRBJ2-5; DNA: TGTGCCAGCAGCCTAAGGCTAGTAGAGACCCAGTACTTC; CDR3: CASSLRLVETQYF
size: -; D: -; V: TRBV7-6; J: TRBJ1-4; DNA: TGTGCCAGCAGCTTAGAAGCACAGGGAGGGGAAAAACTGTTTTTT; CDR3: CASSLEAQGGEKLFF
size: few; D: -; V: TRBV12-3/TRBV12-4; J: TRBJ2-7; DNA: TGTGCCAGCAGTAGGACGACCTACACGGAGCAGTACTTC; CDR3: CASSRTTYTEQYF
size: -; D: TRBD2; V: TRBV5-1; J: TRBJ2-1; DNA: TGCGCCAGCCGAGAGGGACTGACTAGCGCGTCGGAGCAGTTCTTC; CDR3: CASREGLTSASEQFF
size: many; D: -; V: TRBV4-1; J: TRBJ1-1; DNA: TGCGCCAGCAGCTCCGAACGGGGCAGGGCTAACACTGAAGCTTTCTTT; CDR3: CASSSERGRANTEAFF
size: -; D: TRBD1; V: TRBV7-9; J: TRBJ1-3; DNA: TGTGCCAGCAGCATTCCGGGACAGGAGTCTGGAAACACCATATATTTT; CDR3: CASSIPGQESGNTIYF
size: many; D: -; V: TRBV10-3; J: TRBJ2-1; DNA: TGTGCCACCCAGGGCCGGGTCGCGGATGAGCAGTTCTTC; CDR3: CATQGRVADEQFF
size: -; D: -; V: TRBV7-8; J: TRBJ2-2; DNA: TGTGCCAGCAGCACTCGCGGCGGGGAGCTGTTTTTT; CDR3: CASSTRGGELFF
size: -; D: -; V: TRBV6-5; J: TRBJ2-7; DNA: TGTGCCAGCAGTTGCACAGGGTTAGGCTACGAGCAGTACTTC; CDR3: CASSCTGLGYEQYF
size: many; D: -; V: TRBV29-1; J: TRBJ2-5; DNA: TGCAGCGTTGAAGATCACGGCCCAAAGACCCAGTACTTC; CDR3: CSVEDHGPKTQYF
size: few; D: -; V: TRBV5-4; J: TRBJ2-6; DNA: TGTGCCAGCAGAGGCGAGCAAGGCCGGGACCGACACTCTGGGGCCAACGTCCTGACTTTC; CDR3: CASRGEQGRDRHSGANVLTF
size: -; D: TRBD2; V: TRBV7-2; J: TRBJ2-3; DNA: TGTGCCAGCACCCGTAGCGGGCCCACAGATACGCAGTATTTT; CDR3: CASTRSGPTDTQYF
size: few; D: TRBD2; V: TRBV28; J: TRBJ2-7; DNA: TGTGCCAGCAGCCTCTGGCGGGGGACTCCGAGCTCCTACGAGCAGTACTTC; CDR3: CASSLWRGTPSSYEQYF
size: -; D: TRBD2; V: TRBV11-2; J: TRBJ2-1; DNA: TGTGCCAGCAGCTTGATGGTACTAAGCGGGAGTCTGGATGAGCAGTTCTTC; CDR3: CASSLMVLSGSLDEQFF
size: many; D: -; V: TRBV5-1; J: TRBJ2-5; DNA: TGCGCCAGCAGCTTGGACCGAGGGGAAGAGACCCAGTACTTC; CDR3: CASSLDRGEETQYF
size: many; D: TRBD2; V: TRBV6-2/TRBV6-3; J: TRBJ2-1; DNA: TGTGCCAGCAGTTACGAGACTAGCGGGAGTCATGAGCAGTTCTTC; CDR3: CASSYETSGSHEQFF
size: few; D: -; V: TRBV28; J: TRBJ2-7; DNA: TGTGCCAGCAGCCTACGGACACCCTACGAGCAGTACTTC; CDR3: CASSLRTPYEQYF
size: few; D: -; V: TRBV18; J: TRBJ2-1; DNA: TGTGCCAGCTCCGGACAGTATTTCTACAATGAGCAGTTCTTC; CDR3: CASSGQYFYNEQFF
size: many; D: -; V: TRBV20-1; J: TRBJ1-5; DNA: TGCAGTGCTGGCCCTGGGAGGAATCAGCCCCAGCATTTT; CDR3: CSAGPGRNQPQHF
size: few; D: -; V: TRBV12-3/TRBV12-4; J: TRBJ1-5; DNA: TGTGCCAGCAGTTTAGGTCTAGGGAATCAGCCCCAGCATTTT; CDR3: CASSLGLGNQPQHF
size: many; D: -; V: TRBV7-2; J: TRBJ2-7; DNA: TGTGCCAGCAGCTTCTCAGGGCCCACGTACGAGCAGTACTTC; CDR3: CASSFSGPTYEQYF
size: many; D: -; V: TRBV6-2/TRBV6-3; J: TRBJ1-5; DNA: TGTGCCAGCAGTTACTGGGCAGGTCCCCAGCATTTT; CDR3: CASSYWAGPQHF
size: many; D: -; V: TRBV20-1; J: TRBJ2-7; DNA: TGCAGTGCTAGGTTGTACTACGAGCAGTACTTC; CDR3: CSARLYYEQYF
size: many; D: TRBD2; V: TRBV28; J: TRBJ2-7; DNA: TGTGCCAGCGGATTAGCGGGAGGACCCTACGAGCAGTACTTC; CDR3: CASGLAGGPYEQYF
size: many; D: -; V: TRBV11-1; J: TRBJ2-5; DNA: TGTGCCAGCAGCGCGCATGCCGGCCCCTTACAAGAGACCCAGTACTTC; CDR3: CASSAHAGPLQETQYF
size: many; D: TRBD1; V: TRBV29-1; J: TRBJ2-4; DNA: TGCAGCGTCCCAGGGGGTGACATTCAGTACTTC; CDR3: CSVPGGDIQYF
size: -; D: TRBD2; V: TRBV7-2; J: TRBJ2-1; DNA: TGTGCCAGCAGCTTAGAACTAGCGGGCGGGGAGCAGTTCTTC; CDR3: CASSLELAGGEQFF
size: -; D: -; V: TRBV11-2; J: TRBJ2-1; DNA: TGTGCCAGCAGCTCGCCGAAAAAAGATGAGCAGTTCTTC; CDR3: CASSSPKKDEQFF
size: few; D: -; V: TRBV20-1; J: TRBJ2-3; DNA: TGCAGTGCTAGAAAGGGGGCGGGACCCTCAGATACGCAGTATTTT; CDR3: CSARKGAGPSDTQYF
size: few; D: -; V: TRBV11-2; J: TRBJ2-1; DNA: TGTGCCAGCAGCCCCGCGCGCCTCGGGGAGCAGTTCTTC; CDR3: CASSPARLGEQFF
size: few; D: -; V: TRBV6-2/TRBV6-3; J: TRBJ2-2; DNA: TGTGCCAGCCTTCCGGGGACCGGGGAGCTGTTTTTT; CDR3: CASLPGTGELFF
size: many; D: -; V: TRBV7-2; J: TRBJ2-7; DNA: TGTGCCAGCAGCCCCAGACTTCCCTACGAGCAGTACTTC; CDR3: CASSPRLPYEQYF
size: few; D: -; V: TRBV5-8; J: TRBJ1-1; DNA: TGTGCCAGCAGCTGGAGGGCGCTTGAAGCTTTCTTT; CDR3: CASSWRALEAFF